This T cell receptor (beta chain) originates from a study of T cells in Graves' hyperthyroidism and ophthalmopathy. This CDR3 is built from 14 residues. CDR1 and CDR2 (germline): SEHNR, FQNEAQ (reference sequence). With 2 bases removed from V and 7 bases from J, the gap between germline ends came to 15 bases. On the basis of clinical symptoms, serum thyroxine and TRAb, thyroid ultrasound and orbital computed tomography, diagnoses were made. This clonotype was seen more than once but under ten times. RNA transcripts provided the source from which TCR beta CDR3 regions were amplified. RT-PCR in the first round (using the HTBI primer set) targeted the TCR CDR3. MiXCR, applied by TCRdb to the multiplex PCR reads, yields one record per CDR3 protein. The table includes a few hundred thousand distinct CDR3 sequences, around 42% detected once.

The genes are TRBV7-9 and TRBJ2-7; D gene uncertain. The sequence came from a young woman with Graves' hyperthyroidism. Material for sequencing was peripheral blood or thyroid tissue (not recorded which). The CDR3 region is CASSLYPAWREQYF. In DNA form, the CDR3 reads TGTGCCAGCAGCTTATACCCGGCCTGGCGGGAGCAGTACTTC.